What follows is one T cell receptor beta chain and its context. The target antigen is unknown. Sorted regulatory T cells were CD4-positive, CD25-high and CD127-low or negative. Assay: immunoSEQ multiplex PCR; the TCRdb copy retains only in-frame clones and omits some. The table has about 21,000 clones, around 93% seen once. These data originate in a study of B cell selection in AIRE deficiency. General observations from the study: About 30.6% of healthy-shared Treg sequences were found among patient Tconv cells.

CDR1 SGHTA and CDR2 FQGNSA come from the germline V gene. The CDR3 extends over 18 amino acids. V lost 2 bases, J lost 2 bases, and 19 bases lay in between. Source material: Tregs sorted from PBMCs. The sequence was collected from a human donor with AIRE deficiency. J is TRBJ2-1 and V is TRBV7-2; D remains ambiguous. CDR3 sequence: CASSLPPRLDPPYNEQFF. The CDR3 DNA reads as TGTGCCAGCAGCTTACCCCCGAGACTGGACCCCCCCTACAATGAGCAGTTCTTC.